This TCR beta chain emerged from a study of blood T cell repertoires in COVID-19. For the study at large: Both acute and convalescent COVID-19 samples were obtained from the United States, Italy and Spain. From T cells, B-cell-depleted T cells, or PBMCs came the material, which was cDNA or gDNA.

Cohort assignment relied on participant-reported clinical history. As processed by the authors: From reference gene primer amplification, estimates of nucleated cell counts were derived. Repertoires were generated with immunoSEQ multiplex PCR, while TCRdb's copy carries only in-frame clones and drops some. The D gene and trimming were derived from the DNA, and the V and J assignments and clone size from that table. The sample holds approximately 240,000 clones, about nine tenths seen once. Germline V gene lookup returns CDR1 SGHTA and CDR2 FQGTGA. This CDR3 contains 16 residues. V lost 0 bases and J lost 1, with 11 bases in between.

The sequenced sample was PBMCs or T cells enriched from blood (not recorded which). The chain links TRBV7-3 to TRBJ2-3; D might be TRBD2 (6 bases). This clonotype was sampled from a woman aged 25 to 39 with acute COVID-19. The DNA of the CDR3 is TGTGCCAGCAGCTTAACTTCGCCTAGCGGCACAGATACGCAGTATTTT. As protein: CASSLTSPSGTDTQYF.